The next 23 T cell receptor beta chains were all read from a single sample in a study of blood T cell repertoires in COVID-19. Assay used: immunoSEQ multiplex PCR; TCRdb lists only in-frame clones, some missing. This table holds 250,000 to 400,000 clones, approximately 87% found once. The sequenced sample was PBMCs or T cells enriched from blood (not recorded which). The receptors shown here come from a woman in her twenties or thirties who had recovered from COVID-19.

The V call is TRBV21-1, the J call TRBJ2-4; whether TRBD1, the table's D call, matches the DNA was not checked. TRBV21-1 counts as a pseudogene. The CDR3 is 23 amino acids. DNA of the CDR3: TGTGCCAGCAGCCGACGAAAAGCTAAGTCAGGGGGCTCCCCGTCTCACTATCAAAACATTCAGTACTTC. Its translation is CASSRRKAKSGGSPSHYQNIQYF.

The CDR3 region has the DNA TGTGCCAGCAGCTTAGGGTCGGGACAGCTCACTGAAGCTTTCTTT. Encoded protein: CASSLGSGQLTEAFF. The chain combines TRBV7-9 with TRBJ1-1, with 7 bases fitting TRBD1. CDR1 and CDR2 (germline): SEHNR, FQNEAQ (reference sequence). This CDR3 region has 15 residues. V was clipped by 1 base and J by 4 bases; unmatched bases: 6.

This chain connects TRBV7-8 to TRBJ2-7, with D possibly TRBD2 on 6 matching bases. The CDR3 consists of 15 residues. Trimming removed 5 bases from V and 4 bases from J, with 18 bases in between. CDR1 is SGHVS, CDR2 FQNEAQ, per germline. The CDR3 region is CASSPMGDFVYEQYF. The DNA of the CDR3 is TGTGCCAGCAGCCCAATGGGGGACTTCGTATACGAGCAGTACTTC.

In this sample, this clone turned up once. CDR3 nucleotide sequence: TGTGCCAGCAATGGGGGACTTAACTATGGCTACACCTTC. Translation: CASNGGLNYGYTF. The chain carries TRBV2 and TRBJ1-2, with D maybe TRBD1 (5 bases). The CDR3 is made up of 13 amino acids. Per the germline V gene, CDR1 is SNHLY and CDR2 is FYNNEI. V lost 7 bases and J 1 base, leaving 10 bases between the germline ends.

This clone was counted a single time. The chain is built from TRBV7-8 and TRBJ2-7; no reliable D call. The CDR3 runs to 14 residues. V dropped 1 base and J dropped 2 bases, with 9 bases sitting between them. The germline gives CDR1 SGHVS, CDR2 FQNEAQ. The CDR3 is CASSLVVTTYEQYF. The DNA of the CDR3 is TGTGCCAGCAGCTTAGTTGTTACAACCTACGAGCAGTACTTC.

The rearrangement uses TRBV10-3 and TRBJ1-1; D is undetermined. Trimming took off 0 bases at V and 7 bases at J, with 6 bases between the two ends. Germline CDR1 ENHRY, CDR2 SYGVKD. CDR3 length: 12 amino acids. The CDR3 loop is CAISESGLEAFF. The CDR3 DNA sequence: TGTGCCATCAGTGAGTCGGGCCTTGAAGCTTTCTTT.

This sequence joins TRBV7-9 and TRBJ1-4; D is undetermined. Germline V gene lookup returns CDR1 SEHNR and CDR2 FQNEAQ (reference sequence). V lost 8 bases to trimming and J lost 7 bases, with 20 bases between them. The CDR3 has 15 amino acids. The CDR3 protein is CASRVEGRRGEKLFF. The CDR3 region has the DNA TGTGCCAGCCGTGTAGAGGGCAGGCGGGGTGAAAAACTGTTTTTT.

V gene TRBV7-8 combines with J gene TRBJ2-2; TRBD1 is a possible D gene (5 bases). With 2 bases removed from V and 3 bases from J, the gap between germline ends came to 13 bases. The CDR3 is 16 amino acids. From germline, CDR1 is SGHVS and CDR2 FQNEAQ. The CDR3 DNA is TGTGCCAGCAGCTTATTGGGGCAGGCGGACACCGGGGAGCTGTTTTTT. It is translated as CASSLLGQADTGELFF. Supplemented by reference TRBV7-8 and TRBJ2-2, the full variable domain reads GAGVSQSPRYKVAKRGQDVALRCDPISGHVSLFWYQQALGQGPEFLTYFQNEAQLDKSGLPSDRFFAERPEGSVSTLKIQRTQQEDSAVYLCASSLLGQADTGELFFGEGSRLTVL.

This rearrangement joins TRBV9 to TRBJ1-3, with TRBD1 as a possible D gene (5 bases). The germline V and J ends were trimmed by 0 bases and 1 base, with 11 bases remaining between them. The germline V gene has CDR1 SGDLS and CDR2 YYNGEE. This CDR3 spans 16 amino acids. The CDR3 region is CASSVAGTRSGNTIYF. CDR3 coding DNA: TGTGCCAGCAGCGTAGCTGGGACTCGTTCTGGAAACACCATATATTTT.

This chain joins TRBV5-5 and TRBJ2-7; 14 positions match TRBD2. The trim removed 5 bases at V and 3 bases at J, leaving 4 bases unmatched. CDR3 length equals 15 residues. The germline V gene encodes CDR1 SGHKS and CDR2 YYEKEE (reference sequence). The DNA of the CDR3 is TGTGCCAGCAGGGATGGACTAGCGGGGGGCTACGAGCAGTACTTC. Residues: CASRDGLAGGYEQYF.

V and J are TRBV7-2 and TRBJ1-5; D perhaps matches TRBD1 (6 bases). Per germline, CDR1 SGHTA and CDR2 FQGNSA. Trimming shortened V by 1 base and J by 3 bases, and 10 bases separated the two germline ends. This CDR3 has 15 amino acids. The CDR3 sequence: CASSLVRGFNQPQHF. The CDR3 nucleotides read TGTGCCAGCAGCTTAGTCAGGGGATTCAATCAGCCCCAGCATTTT.

The chain carries TRBV7-2 and TRBJ1-1; D remains unclear. The germline gives CDR1 SGHTA, CDR2 FQGNSA. The CDR3 covers 14 residues. V was shortened by 4 bases and J by 2 bases, with 11 bases between the two germline ends. The CDR3 reads CASSSLGGNTEAFF. The CDR3 DNA is TGTGCCAGCAGCTCCTTAGGAGGTAACACTGAAGCTTTCTTT.

V is TRBV7-8 and J is TRBJ1-2; D is uncertain. CDR3 length: 15 amino acids. Germline V lookup: CDR1 SGHVS, CDR2 FQNEAQ. V lost 0 bases, J lost 0 bases, and 8 bases lay in between. CDR3 nucleotide sequence: TGTGCCAGCAGCTTAGCGCGAGGGCCTAACTATGGCTACACCTTC. Its translation: CASSLARGPNYGYTF.

CDR3 sequence reads: CASTLNGAEAFF. As DNA, the CDR3 is TGCGCCAGCACCCTGAACGGAGCTGAAGCTTTCTTT. V gene TRBV5-1 combines with J gene TRBJ1-1; D call uncertain. Germline-derived CDR1 and CDR2 are SGHRS and YFSETQ. Trimming cost V 6 bases and J 6 bases, with 12 bases left between them. This CDR3 comprises 12 residues.

The chain has TRBV27 and TRBJ1-1; unclear D gene. With 4 bases removed from V and 5 bases from J, the gap between germline ends came to 11 bases. The CDR3 has 13 residues. The germline gives CDR1 MNHEY, CDR2 SMNVEV (reference sequence). DNA of the CDR3: TGTGCCAGCAGTTCCCACGGTAATACTGAAGCTTTCTTT. Protein sequence: CASSSHGNTEAFF.

The rearrangement uses TRBV10-3 and TRBJ2-6; D is perhaps TRBD2 (5 bases). Germline CDR1 and CDR2: ENHRY and SYGVKD. This CDR3 is built from 18 residues. Trimming removed 0 bases from V and 0 bases from J, with 12 bases in between. CDR3: CAISESKGAGSGANVLTF. CDR3 DNA sequence: TGTGCCATCAGTGAGTCGAAGGGTGCGGGCTCTGGGGCCAACGTCCTGACTTTC.

The rearrangement uses TRBV10-3 and TRBJ1-2; D is uncertain. The V end was cut by 6 bases, the J end by 1 base, with 6 bases between. The CDR3 totals 12 residues. The germline CDR1 and CDR2 sequences are ENHRY and SYGVKD. CDR3: CAIRPVNYGYTF. Written as DNA, the CDR3 is TGTGCCATCAGACCAGTTAACTATGGCTACACCTTC.

The chain employs TRBV5-8 and TRBJ1-2; 10 bases align to TRBD1. CDR3 length equals 18 residues. V gave up 4 bases and J gave up 4 bases; unmatched junction bases: 16. Germline V gene lookup returns CDR1 SGHTS and CDR2 YDEGEE. DNA of the CDR3: TGTGCCAGCAGCCGTCTAGTGCCGGGACAGGGGATGGCCTATGGCTACACCTTC. Amino acid sequence: CASSRLVPGQGMAYGYTF.

This chain connects TRBV12-3 or TRBV12-4 to TRBJ1-2; D call uncertain. Trimming cost V 3 bases and J 8 bases, with 10 bases left between them. This CDR3 contains 12 residues. CDR3 nucleotides: TGTGCCAGCAGTTTTGGGCCGCCCGGCTACACCTTC. Translation gives CASSFGPPGYTF.

V usage is TRBV9 and J usage is TRBJ2-3; 7 bases align to TRBD2. J lost 2 bases, V lost 4 bases, and 7 bases had no gene match. Germline CDR1 reads SGDLS; CDR2 reads YYNGEE. This CDR3 has 15 amino acids. The CDR3 spells CASSPGRGVTDTQYF. In DNA form, the CDR3 reads TGTGCCAGCAGCCCTGGACGGGGGGTCACAGATACGCAGTATTTT.

The rearrangement joins TRBV19 to TRBJ1-5; D gene unclear. V was clipped by 4 bases and J by 7 bases, with 8 bases between them. The V gene's germline CDR1 is LNHDA and CDR2 SQIVND (reference sequence). CDR3 length equals 12 residues. The CDR3 is CASSTGPQPQHF. The CDR3 region has the DNA TGTGCCAGTAGTACAGGTCCCCAGCCCCAGCATTTT.

J is TRBJ1-6 and V is TRBV2; D remains ambiguous. This CDR3 spans 15 amino acids. CDR1 and CDR2 from the germline V gene are SNHLY and FYNNEI. Trimming took 4 bases from V and 6 from J, leaving 13 bases between them. The CDR3 protein is CASSVSGEGNSPLHF. As DNA, the CDR3 is TGTGCCAGCAGTGTATCAGGAGAGGGTAATTCACCCCTCCACTTT.

The genes are TRBV5-6 and TRBJ2-7; D perhaps matches TRBD1 (5 bases). Per the germline V gene, CDR1 is SGHDT and CDR2 is YYEEEE. Trimming removed 0 bases at V and 3 bases at J, with 7 bases between. This CDR3 has 13 amino acids. The CDR3 DNA follows: TGTGCCAGCAGCTTGGGACAGCACTACGAGCAGTACTTC. It encodes CASSLGQHYEQYF.